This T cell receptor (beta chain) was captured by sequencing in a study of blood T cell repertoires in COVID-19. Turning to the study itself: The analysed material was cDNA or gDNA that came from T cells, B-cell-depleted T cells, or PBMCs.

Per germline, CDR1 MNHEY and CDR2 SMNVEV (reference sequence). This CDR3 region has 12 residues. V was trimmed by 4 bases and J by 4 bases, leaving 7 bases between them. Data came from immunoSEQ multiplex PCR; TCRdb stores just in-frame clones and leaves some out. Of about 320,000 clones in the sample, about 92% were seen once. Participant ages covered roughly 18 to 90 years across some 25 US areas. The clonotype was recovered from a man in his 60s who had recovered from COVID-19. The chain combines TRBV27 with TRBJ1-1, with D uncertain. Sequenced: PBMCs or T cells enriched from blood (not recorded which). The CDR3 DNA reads TGTGCCAGCAGTTCCTCGGGCACTGAAGCTTTCTTT. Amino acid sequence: CASSSSGTEAFF.